These 10 T cell receptor beta chains originate from one sample sequenced in a study of spatial heterogeneity in lung cancer. The time point: sample taken at primary tumor resection. Each CDR3 protein gets one entry after TCRdb re-called the 5' RACE reads with MiXCR. The data contain 40,000 to 45,000 distinct CDR3 sequences, around 6.8% of them singletons. The specimen comprised PBMCs, sampled at surgery. These TCRs come from a female donor with early-stage non-small cell lung cancer.

The chain couples TRBV6-1 to TRBJ2-7; D is unclear. CDR3 length: 13 residues. Germline CDR1 MNHNS, CDR2 SASEGT. V gave up 8 bases and J gave up 0 bases, with 11 bases separating them. The DNA for the CDR3 is TGTGCCAGCGGTACAGCCAGCTCCTACGAGCAGTACTTC. It specifies CASGTASSYEQYF.

This clonotype has ten or more counts. V and J are TRBV7-9 and TRBJ1-1; weak D call: TRBD1 (6 bases). Germline values: CDR1 SEHNR, CDR2 FQNEAQ (reference sequence). Trimming stripped 3 bases from V and 4 bases from J, with 12 bases between. This CDR3 spans 14 amino acids. As DNA, the CDR3 is TGTGCCAGCAGCTTCTCTGAGGGGGTCACTGAAGCTTTCTTT. Encoded protein: CASSFSEGVTEAFF.

This clonotype was picked up many times. The V call is TRBV27, the J call TRBJ2-7; D is undetermined. The CDR3 is 13 amino acids. Deletions cut 5 bases from V and 2 bases from J, with 10 bases between. Germline CDR1 reads MNHEY; CDR2 reads SMNVEV (reference sequence). CDR3 sequence (DNA): TGTGCCAGCAGTCTTAAAGGACCCTACGAGCAGTACTTC. Amino acids: CASSLKGPYEQYF.

The J gene is TRBJ2-7, the V gene TRBV20-1; D perhaps matches TRBD2 (5 bases). Germline values: CDR1 DFQATT, CDR2 SNEGSKA (reference sequence). The CDR3 loop spans 13 amino acids. CDR3 sequence: CSLYWEQTYEQYF. Here the CDR3 DNA reads TGCAGCCTCTATTGGGAGCAAACCTACGAGCAGTACTTC.

The rearrangement joins TRBV30 to TRBJ1-3; D possibly corresponds to TRBD1 (5 bases). This CDR3 contains 14 residues. The germline V gene encodes CDR1 GTSNPN and CDR2 SVGIG (reference sequence). The V end was cut by 6 bases, the J end by 3 bases, with 15 bases between. CDR3 loop: CACLAGGGGNTIYF. In DNA form, the CDR3 reads TGTGCCTGTCTCGCCGGGGGAGGTGGAAACACCATATATTTT.

This clonotype was seen many times. The CDR3 sequence: CASSRTDGTEAFF. CDR3 nucleotide sequence: TGTGCCAGCAGCCGGACCGACGGCACTGAAGCTTTCTTT. This chain joins TRBV7-8 and TRBJ1-1; D is ambiguous. CDR3 length equals 13 residues. Germline-derived CDR1 and CDR2 are SGHVS and FQNEAQ. Trimming shortened V by 5 bases and J by 4 bases, and 11 bases separated the two germline ends.

This clonotype was seen a few times. The chain has TRBV7-2 and TRBJ2-6; D call uncertain. The CDR3 extends over 15 amino acids. V lost 7 bases to trimming and J lost 1 base, with 11 bases between them. Looked up from germline, CDR1 is SGHTA and CDR2 is FQGNSA. The DNA of the CDR3 is TGTGCCAGCACCCTCTCTTCATCTGGGGCCAACGTCCTGACTTTC. Its translation is CASTLSSSGANVLTF. The variable domain in full, with the rest retrieved from reference TRBV7-2 and TRBJ2-6, is GAGVSQSPSNKVTEKGKDVELRCDPISGHTALYWYRQSLGQGLEFLIYFQGNSAPDKSGLPSDRFSAERTGGSVSTLTIQRTQQEDSAVYLCASTLSSSGANVLTFGAGSRLTVL.

By share of the sample, this clonotype is medium-sized. V is TRBV7-2 and J is TRBJ2-5; no reliable D call. Germline assignment: CDR1 SGHTA and CDR2 FQGNSA. V was cut by 3 bases and J by 2 bases, with 10 bases left in between. This CDR3 has 14 residues. CDR3 in DNA: TGTGCCAGCAGCTTCGTACAGAGTCAAGAGACCCAGTACTTC. The encoded protein is CASSFVQSQETQYF.

This sequence joins TRBV29-1 and TRBJ2-1; a weak D match, TRBD1 (6 bases). The length of the CDR3 is 16 residues. The germline gives CDR1 SQVTM, CDR2 ANQGSEA. The ends were cut back, 0 bases at V and 0 bases at J, with 12 bases in the middle. CDR3 DNA: TGCAGCGTTGAAGATGCAGGGGCCACCTCCTACAATGAGCAGTTCTTC. Its translation is CSVEDAGATSYNEQFF.

This clonotype was seen a handful of times. The chain has TRBV4-1 and TRBJ2-7; 11 positions match TRBD2. CDR1 and CDR2 from the germline V gene are MGHRA and YSYEKL. Germline trimming cut 0 bases from V and 5 bases from J; bases unmatched to any gene: 3. The CDR3 has 15 residues. The DNA for the CDR3 is TGCGCCAGCAGCCAAGAGCCTAGCGGGGGGAACGAGCAGTACTTC. Translated, it gives CASSQEPSGGNEQYF.